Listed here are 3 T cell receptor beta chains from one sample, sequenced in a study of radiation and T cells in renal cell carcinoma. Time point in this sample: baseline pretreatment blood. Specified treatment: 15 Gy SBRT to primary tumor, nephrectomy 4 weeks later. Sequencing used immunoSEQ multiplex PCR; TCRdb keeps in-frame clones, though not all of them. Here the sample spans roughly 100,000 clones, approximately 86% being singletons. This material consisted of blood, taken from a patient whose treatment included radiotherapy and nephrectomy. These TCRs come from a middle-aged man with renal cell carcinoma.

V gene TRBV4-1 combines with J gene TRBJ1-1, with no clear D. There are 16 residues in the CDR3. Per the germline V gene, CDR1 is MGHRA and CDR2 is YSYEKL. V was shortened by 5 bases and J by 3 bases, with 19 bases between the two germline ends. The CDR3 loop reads CASSSPANQVDTEAFF. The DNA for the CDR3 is TGCGCCAGCAGCTCCCCGGCCAACCAGGTGGACACTGAAGCTTTCTTT.

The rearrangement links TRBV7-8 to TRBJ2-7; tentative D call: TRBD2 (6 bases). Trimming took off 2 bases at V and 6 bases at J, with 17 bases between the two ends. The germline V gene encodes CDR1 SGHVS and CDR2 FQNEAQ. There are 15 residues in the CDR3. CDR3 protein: CASSLPRRLGLEQYF. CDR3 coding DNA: TGTGCCAGCAGCTTACCCAGAAGGTTGGGACTCGAGCAGTACTTC.

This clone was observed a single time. The CDR3 DNA follows: TGCAGCGTACAGGGGGGGGGACAGAGCAATGAGCAGTTCTTC. This sequence encodes CSVQGGGQSNEQFF. This chain connects TRBV29-1 to TRBJ2-1, with D maybe TRBD1 (8 bases). Between the trimmed V and J ends, which lost 6 bases and 6 bases, there was a span of 18 bases. The germline V gene has CDR1 SQVTM and CDR2 ANQGSEA. There are 14 residues in the CDR3.